These T cell receptor beta chains were read from a single sample in a study of response to subunit inactivated influenza vaccine. One entry per CDR3 protein, called by TCRdb with MiXCR from the RT-PCR reads. The table records about 570,000 distinct CDR3 sequences, over 9% of them present only once. Another study also made use of these data, one on T cells expressing NK-cell markers.

Sample: PBMCs from blood, taken on the day of vaccination. The receptor set was obtained from a man aged 50-60 years who received an inactivated influenza vaccine. CDR3s include the opening cysteine and the closing phenylalanine or tryptophan. A D gene is named only where the DNA matches it firmly. For some rows the clone size is stated as once, few or many, or as a class when expanded; others skip it.

TRBJ2-6 | many | TRBV11-1 | NA | TGTGCCAGCAGCGTGAAGATGTCAGGGGCCTACTCTGGGGCCAACGTCCTGACTTTC | CASSVKMSGAYSGANVLTF
TRBJ2-1 | NA | TRBV29-1 | NA | TGCAGCTTCATGAGCGGAGACTACAATGAGCAGTTCTTC | CSFMSGDYNEQFF
TRBJ2-7 | few | TRBV20-1 | TRBD2 | TGCAGTGCTAGGGGAGGGTTTGCTACCGAGCAGTACTTC | CSARGGFATEQYF
TRBJ2-7 | many | TRBV5-1 | NA | TGCGCCAGCAGCTTCAACGGGGACGGAGGTTCCTACGAGCAGTACTTC | CASSFNGDGGSYEQYF
TRBJ2-1 | many | TRBV27 | NA | TGTGCCAGCAGCCTAGGCCCCAATGAGCAGTTCTTC | CASSLGPNEQFF
TRBJ1-1 | NA | TRBV7-2 | TRBD1 | TGTGCCAGCAGCTTGCCAGGGGGATACACTGAAGCTTTCTTT | CASSLPGGYTEAFF
TRBJ2-5 | NA | TRBV9 | NA | TGTGCCAGCAGCGTATTACCCAGCCAGTTTACCCAAGAGACCCAGTACTTC | CASSVLPSQFTQETQYF
TRBJ2-1 | NA | TRBV6-2/TRBV6-3 | NA | TGTGCCAGCAGCCTATTTCGTCATGAGCAGTTCTTC | CASSLFRHEQFF
TRBJ2-7 | few | TRBV4-3 | TRBD1 | TGCGCCAGCAGCCCCAGTCCCCAAGGACAGGGGCTCTTCCACGAGCAGTACTTC | CASSPSPQGQGLFHEQYF
TRBJ2-3 | NA | TRBV12-3/TRBV12-4 | TRBD1 | TGTGTCAGCAGCGCTTGGGACAGGGTTACAGATACGCAGTATTTT | CVSSAWDRVTDTQYF
TRBJ1-4 | NA | TRBV12-3/TRBV12-4 | NA | TGTGCCAGCAGCCACCGGGGAGGGAATGAAAAACTGTTTTTT | CASSHRGGNEKLFF
TRBJ2-5 | few | TRBV5-1 | TRBD1 | TGCGCCAGCAGCACGCCGGACAGGGTGTTGGAGACCCAGTACTTC | CASSTPDRVLETQYF
TRBJ2-3 | NA | TRBV10-3 | TRBD2 | TGTGCCATCAGTGACCACACTAGCGGGGAAGGAGATACGCAGTATTTT | CAISDHTSGEGDTQYF
TRBJ2-7 | NA | TRBV5-1 | NA | TGCGCCAGCAGCTTAAACAGGGACGAGCAGTACTTC | CASSLNRDEQYF
TRBJ2-1 | NA | TRBV7-9 | TRBD2 | TGTGCCAGCAGCTTAGCGTTAGCGGGTTTATCCGGGCATGAGCAGTTCTTC | CASSLALAGLSGHEQFF
TRBJ2-7 | NA | TRBV20-1 | TRBD1 | TGCAGTGCTAGAGCAGGCGACAGGGTAACCGAGCAGTACTTC | CSARAGDRVTEQYF
TRBJ1-3 | NA | TRBV5-6 | NA | TGTGCCAGCAAAGGAGCATTTAGTGACGGACGATCAAGTGACTCTGGAAACACCATATATTTT | CASKGAFSDGRSSDSGNTIYF
TRBJ2-1 | few | TRBV5-6 | NA | TGTGCCAGCAGCTACTCGGGGCTCTACAATGAGCAGTTCTTC | CASSYSGLYNEQFF
TRBJ2-1 | NA | TRBV27 | NA | TGCGCCCACCGGGGGTATGAGAATCGGGGTCAAAATGAGCAGTTCTTC | CAHRGYENRGQNEQFF
TRBJ2-2 | NA | TRBV11-1 | NA | TGTGCCAGCAGCATAGAACGGAAGGGCACCGGGGAGCTGTTTTTT | CASSIERKGTGELFF
TRBJ2-1 | few | TRBV7-3 | NA | TGTGCCAGCAGCTTTACGTCGCGGGGACCTCAGGAGCAGTTCTTC | CASSFTSRGPQEQFF
TRBJ2-7 | few | TRBV28 | NA | TGTGCCAGCAGTTCTCAGCACCGAACAGGGTTTATGTTCTACGAGCAGTACTTC | CASSSQHRTGFMFYEQYF
TRBJ2-5 | NA | TRBV24-1 | NA | TGTGCCACCAGTGATTTTAGCGAGACCCAGTACTTC | CATSDFSETQYF
TRBJ1-1 | few | TRBV20-1 | NA | TGCAGTGCAAAATTTACCTTGAACACTGAAGCTTTCTTT | CSAKFTLNTEAFF
TRBJ2-1 | few | TRBV5-1 | NA | TGCGCCAGCAGCTCACCGGGACAAACCTACAATGAGCAGTTCTTC | CASSSPGQTYNEQFF
TRBJ2-1 | few | TRBV28 | NA | TGTGCCAGCAGATCCCCCCTGGGTGAGCAGTTCTTC | CASRSPLGEQFF
TRBJ2-3 | few | TRBV9 | NA | TGTGCCAGCAGCGTAGCCGGGTATAGCACAGATACGCAGTATTTT | CASSVAGYSTDTQYF
TRBJ2-1 | NA | TRBV11-2 | TRBD2 | TGTGCCAGCAGCTTAGATACTCGGCCCCATATAGGACTAGCGGGGGGGCTTTTCTACAATGAGCAGTTCTTC | CASSLDTRPHIGLAGGLFYNEQFF
TRBJ1-2 | few | TRBV7-3 | NA | TGTGCCAGCAGCGCAACGAGCGCTAACTATGGCTACACCTTC | CASSATSANYGYTF
TRBJ1-2 | NA | TRBV7-2 | NA | TGTGCCAGCAGCTTAGCGACAGGCCTTGGAAGCACCTTC | CASSLATGLGSTF
TRBJ2-1 | few | TRBV5-8 | NA | TGTGCCAGCAGCGACGACAGGTTCACCTACAATGAGCAGTTCTTC | CASSDDRFTYNEQFF
TRBJ2-7 | few | TRBV7-2 | NA | TGTGCCAGCAGCTCCGGTCGAGGGGGCTACGAGCAGTACTTC | CASSSGRGGYEQYF
TRBJ1-4 | many | TRBV3-1 | NA | TGTGCCAGCAGCCAAGACCAAGTCCGGTGGACTAATGAAAAACTGTTTTTT | CASSQDQVRWTNEKLFF
TRBJ2-2 | NA | TRBV20-1 | NA | TGCAGTGCTAGAGTCGGGCGCGCGAACACCGGGGAGCTGTTTTTT | CSARVGRANTGELFF
TRBJ1-5 | few | TRBV12-3/TRBV12-4 | NA | TGTGCCAGCAGTTTTGCGGGAGGTCAGCCCCAGCATTTT | CASSFAGGQPQHF
TRBJ2-1 | NA | TRBV20-1 | NA | TGCAGTGCTAGAGGGGCTCGCGGGTACAATGAGCAGTTCTTC | CSARGARGYNEQFF
TRBJ2-2 | NA | TRBV20-1 | TRBD2 | TGCAGTGCTAGCAGCGGACTAGTCCAACCCGGGGAGCTGTTTTTT | CSASSGLVQPGELFF
TRBJ2-7 | few | TRBV2 | TRBD2 | TGTGCCCAACTCAGTGGGAGGGCCGCCGAGCAGTACTTC | CAQLSGRAAEQYF
TRBJ1-3 | NA | TRBV6-1 | NA | TGTGCCAGCAGACCTCAGGGGAGCGGAAACACCATATATTTT | CASRPQGSGNTIYF
TRBJ2-7 | few | TRBV18 | NA | TGTGCCAGCTCACGCAACCTCTACGAGCAGTACTTC | CASSRNLYEQYF
TRBJ1-2 | few | TRBV10-3 | TRBD1 | TGTGCCATCAGGTCGGACAGGGGTTATCCTTTCAACTATGGCTACACCTTC | CAIRSDRGYPFNYGYTF
TRBJ2-2 | NA | TRBV10-3 | TRBD1 | TGTGCCATCAGCGACACTACAGGACAGGGGAAGCCCGGGGAGCTGTTTTTT | CAISDTTGQGKPGELFF
TRBJ2-1 | NA | TRBV12-3/TRBV12-4 | NA | TGTGCCAGCAGTGAACAGGCAGGGAATACTGAGCAGTTCTTC | CASSEQAGNTEQFF
TRBJ2-1 | NA | TRBV4-3 | TRBD2 | TGCGCCAGCAGCCACCTCGGGGGGGGTTCCTACAATGAGCAGTTCTTC | CASSHLGGGSYNEQFF
TRBJ2-7 | NA | TRBV29-1 | TRBD2 | TGCAGCGGGATTAGCGGGAGTGGCAACGAGCAGTACTTC | CSGISGSGNEQYF
TRBJ2-1 | many | TRBV20-1 | TRBD2 | TGCAGTGCTAGAGATCGGACTAGCGGGATTGGCTACAATGAGCAGTTCTTC | CSARDRTSGIGYNEQFF
TRBJ2-2 | NA | TRBV4-2 | TRBD1 | TGTGCCAGCAGCCAAGCAGGGGGAGCGAACACCGGGGAGCTGTTTTTT | CASSQAGGANTGELFF
TRBJ2-1 | few | TRBV20-1 | TRBD2 | TGCAGTGCTAGAGATGTAATAGCGGGAGTAGATGAGCAGTTCTTC | CSARDVIAGVDEQFF
TRBJ2-1 | NA | TRBV20-1 | TRBD2 | TGCAGTGCCTTACGCGGGAGGGCCTGGGAGCAGTTCTTC | CSALRGRAWEQFF
TRBJ2-5 | NA | TRBV9 | TRBD2 | TGTGCCAGCAGCTTAGGAGGGGCGGGAGGCCAAGAGACCCAGTACTTC | CASSLGGAGGQETQYF